The 15 T cell receptor beta chains listed next were all sequenced from one sample in a study of OX40 agonist ivuxolimab in advanced cancers. TCRdb keeps only in-frame clones here, not all; method: immunoSEQ multiplex PCR. The profile covers approximately 100,000 clones, with about 91% appearing a single time and 0.25% to 0.35% taken by the ten largest. Sample: CD4+ or CD8+ T cells sorted from blood, taken in a trial of the OX40 agonist ivuxolimab. The receptors here all came from an adult with an advanced solid tumor such as melanoma, head and neck, liver or kidney cancer.

The rearrangement links TRBV5-5 to TRBJ2-5; D is unresolved. Looked up from germline, CDR1 is SGHKS and CDR2 is YYEKEE (reference sequence). The CDR3 has 14 amino acids. Between the trimmed V and J ends, which lost 4 bases and 5 bases, there was a span of 15 bases. Here the CDR3 DNA reads TGTGCCAGCAGCCTTCCCCTAGGCAGCGAGACCCAGTACTTC. It encodes CASSLPLGSETQYF.

V and J are TRBV19 and TRBJ1-5; TRBD1 might be the D (5 bases). The CDR3 spans 15 residues. V was cut by 5 bases and J by 2 bases, with 13 bases left in between. Germline V gene lookup returns CDR1 LNHDA and CDR2 SQIVND (reference sequence). The CDR3 loop reads CASSLGAGGNQPQHF. The CDR3 DNA follows: TGTGCCAGTAGTCTCGGGGCGGGTGGCAATCAGCCCCAGCATTTT. The full variable domain, rest sourced from reference TRBV19 and TRBJ1-5, is DGGITQSPKYLFRKEGQNVTLSCEQNLNHDAMYWYRQDPGQGLRLIYYSQIVNDFQKGDIAEGYSVSREKKESFPLTVTSAQKNPTAFYLCASSLGAGGNQPQHFGDGTRLSIL.

The rearrangement uses TRBV27 and TRBJ1-1; tentative D call: TRBD1 (6 bases). Per germline, CDR1 MNHEY and CDR2 SMNVEV (reference sequence). V lost 6 bases and J 5 bases, leaving 16 bases between the germline ends. The CDR3 extends over 14 amino acids. The CDR3 spells CASRAQGRSTEAFF. The CDR3 nucleotides read TGTGCCAGCAGGGCACAGGGTCGCTCTACTGAAGCTTTCTTT.

This chain connects TRBV19 to TRBJ2-6, with D maybe TRBD2 (5 bases). Looked up from germline, CDR1 is LNHDA and CDR2 is SQIVND (reference sequence). This CDR3 has 16 amino acids. V lost 6 bases and J 0 bases, leaving 12 bases between the germline ends. The CDR3 protein is CASRPPGISGANVLTF. CDR3 bases: TGTGCCAGTAGGCCACCGGGAATCTCTGGGGCCAACGTCCTGACTTTC.

The chain is built from TRBV11-2 and TRBJ1-2; D remains unclear. V lost 1 base and J 2 bases, leaving 5 bases between the germline ends. The germline gives CDR1 SGHAT, CDR2 FQNNGV. This CDR3 is built from 13 residues. The DNA for the CDR3 is TGTGCCAGCAGCTTAGGGGTAAACTATGGCTACACCTTC. It specifies CASSLGVNYGYTF.

This clone appeared a single time. V and J are TRBV27 and TRBJ2-1; TRBD2 matches 9 bases. Germline trimming cut 7 bases from V and 4 bases from J; bases unmatched to any gene: 8. CDR1 is MNHEY, CDR2 SMNVEV, per germline (reference sequence). This CDR3 contains 15 residues. The CDR3 DNA reads as TGTGCCAGCACCCCGGGACTAGCTGGGTACAATGAGCAGTTCTTC. It is translated as CASTPGLAGYNEQFF.

The chain joins TRBV19 to TRBJ2-4; D unclear. The ends were cut back, 6 bases at V and 0 bases at J, with 21 bases in the middle. The CDR3 length is 18 residues. Germline V gene lookup returns CDR1 LNHDA and CDR2 SQIVND (reference sequence). CDR3 loop: CASRGTGSPTRAKNIQYF. The CDR3, as DNA: TGTGCCAGTAGGGGAACGGGCAGTCCCACAAGAGCCAAAAACATTCAGTACTTC. Full variable domain (missing parts from reference TRBV19 and TRBJ2-4): DGGITQSPKYLFRKEGQNVTLSCEQNLNHDAMYWYRQDPGQGLRLIYYSQIVNDFQKGDIAEGYSVSREKKESFPLTVTSAQKNPTAFYLCASRGTGSPTRAKNIQYFGAGTRLSVL.

The V and J genes are TRBV27 and TRBJ2-7, with a tentative D call TRBD1 (5 bases). The CDR3 runs to 13 residues. Per the germline V gene, CDR1 is MNHEY and CDR2 is SMNVEV (reference sequence). The germline V and J ends were trimmed by 1 base and 7 bases, with 11 bases remaining between them. The CDR3 DNA sequence: TGTGCCAGCAGTTTATACCAGGGTCGGGAGCAGTACTTC. Translated, it gives CASSLYQGREQYF.

V usage is TRBV19 and J usage is TRBJ2-1; D could derive from TRBD1 or TRBD2 (6 bases each). The CDR3 covers 16 residues. Germline V lookup: CDR1 LNHDA, CDR2 SQIVND (reference sequence). The germline V and J ends were trimmed by 3 bases and 4 bases, with 16 bases remaining between them. The CDR3 coding sequence is TGTGCCAGTAGTATTGACCGGGGGCTGGGTTACAATGAGCAGTTCTTC. This sequence encodes CASSIDRGLGYNEQFF.

A word on this clone: Other DNA sequences from this sample encode an identical CDR3 as well. This chain uses TRBV7-2 with TRBJ2-1; a weak D match, TRBD2 (6 bases). Germline V gene lookup returns CDR1 SGHTA and CDR2 FQGNSA. V lost 0 bases, J lost 0 bases, and 6 bases lay in between. The CDR3 contains 15 residues. The CDR3 protein is CASSLAGSSYNEQFF. CDR3 coding DNA: TGTGCCAGCAGCTTAGCCGGGAGCTCCTACAATGAGCAGTTCTTC.

The J gene is TRBJ2-3, the V gene TRBV19, with TRBD2 matching over 8 bases. The trim removed 4 bases at V and 6 bases at J, leaving 15 bases unmatched. This CDR3 has 17 amino acids. Germline loops: CDR1 LNHDA, CDR2 SQIVND (reference sequence). In nucleotides, the CDR3 is TGTGCCAGTAGTAGTTACCCCCCGGGGGGGCGAGTGGATACGCAGTATTTT. Protein: CASSSYPPGGRVDTQYF.

The CDR3 DNA is TGTGCCAGCAGCTTAGTCCCGCGGGAGGAGGTAGATACGCAGTATTTT. The encoded protein is CASSLVPREEVDTQYF. J is TRBJ2-3 and V is TRBV7-9; TRBD2 aligns across 8 bases. CDR1 and CDR2 from the germline V gene are SEHNR and FQNEAQ (reference sequence). The CDR3 is 16 residues long. J gave up 5 bases and V 1 base, and 8 bases lay outside the gene matches.

V gene TRBV21-1 combines with J gene TRBJ2-3; the table names TRBD2, a call not compared with the DNA. TRBV21-1 has pseudogene status. This CDR3 has 18 residues. The chain's CDR3 is CASSPGRLAGPITDTQYF. The CDR3 DNA reads TGTGCCAGCAGCCCGGGTAGGCTAGCGGGGCCAATCACAGATACGCAGTATTTT.

This chain uses TRBV18 with TRBJ2-7; a weak D match, TRBD1 (6 bases). Germline CDR1 KGHSH, CDR2 LQKENI. Deletions cut 3 bases from V and 0 bases from J, with 21 bases between. This CDR3 contains 18 residues. The CDR3 coding sequence is TGTGCCAGCTCACCCATCTCATCAGGGGTAGGCTTCTCCTACGAGCAGTACTTC. Its protein product is CASSPISSGVGFSYEQYF.

This clone was recorded once. The chain carries TRBV21-1 and TRBJ2-4; the table's D call TRBD2 went unverified against the DNA. TRBV21-1 represents a pseudogene. CDR3 size: 12 residues. The CDR3 nucleotides are TGTGCCAGCTGGGCCCCGAGGGACATTCAGTACTTC. This sequence encodes CASWAPRDIQYF.